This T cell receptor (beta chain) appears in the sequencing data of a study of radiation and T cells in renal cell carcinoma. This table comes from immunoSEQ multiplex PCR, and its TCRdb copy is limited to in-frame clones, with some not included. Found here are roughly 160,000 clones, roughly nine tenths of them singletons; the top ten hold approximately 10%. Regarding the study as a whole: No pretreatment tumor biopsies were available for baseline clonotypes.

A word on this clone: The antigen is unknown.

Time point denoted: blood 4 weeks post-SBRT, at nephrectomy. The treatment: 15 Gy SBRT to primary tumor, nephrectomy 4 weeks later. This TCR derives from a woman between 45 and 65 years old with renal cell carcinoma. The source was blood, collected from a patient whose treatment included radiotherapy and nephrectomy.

CDR3 nucleotide sequence: TGTGCCAGCAGCCTCGGGACAGGGGGCGAAGTAAACTATGGCTACACCTTC. Translated, it gives CASSLGTGGEVNYGYTF. This chain connects TRBV7-8 to TRBJ1-2; 12 bases match TRBD1. The CDR3 contains 17 residues. Germline-derived CDR1 and CDR2 are SGHVS and FQNEAQ. V gave up 5 bases and J gave up 2 bases; unmatched junction bases: 9.